The rows below give T cell receptor beta chains drawn from one sample of a study of human T cells and chemical hapten exposure. TCRdb redid the calling of the RACE reads with MiXCR, one entry per CDR3 protein. The table shows a few hundred thousand distinct CDR3 sequences, with roughly 6% occurring only once. The sequencing used whole blood, collected in connection with sensitization to the hapten diphenylcyclopropenone (DPC). The source is a woman between 18 and 30 years old with alopecia areata. Some clones in this sample may be carry-over from other donors' samples. CDR3s include the opening cysteine and the closing phenylalanine or tryptophan. The D gene is left open where the match is weak.

D gene: -
V gene: TRBV20-1
J gene: TRBJ2-2
CDR3 protein: CSAREGGWNTGELFF

D gene: TRBD2
V gene: TRBV10-3
J gene: TRBJ2-5
CDR3 protein: CAISESLSGGAETQYF

D gene: TRBD1
V gene: TRBV4-3
J gene: TRBJ1-3
CDR3 protein: CASSPYRGSGNTIYF

D gene: -
V gene: TRBV27
J gene: TRBJ2-1
CDR3 protein: CASYKGYNEQFF

D gene: -
V gene: TRBV5-6
J gene: TRBJ2-3
CDR3 protein: CASSSEAGSSTDTQYF

D gene: -
V gene: TRBV20-1
J gene: TRBJ2-3
CDR3 protein: CSAQERGTDTQYF

D gene: TRBD1
V gene: TRBV24-1
J gene: TRBJ2-7
CDR3 protein: CATSDSVTGNIEQYF

D gene: -
V gene: TRBV6-5
J gene: TRBJ1-2
CDR3 protein: CASSVPGRAYGYTF

D gene: -
V gene: TRBV3-1
J gene: TRBJ1-3
CDR3 protein: CASSQIPGAGSGNTIYF

D gene: -
V gene: TRBV29-1
J gene: TRBJ1-1
CDR3 protein: CSVDEQGFTEAFF

D gene: -
V gene: TRBV20-1
J gene: TRBJ1-5
CDR3 protein: CSASIGAGGQPQHF

D gene: -
V gene: TRBV27
J gene: TRBJ2-7
CDR3 protein: CASIQAGTNEKQYF

D gene: -
V gene: TRBV3-1
J gene: TRBJ1-3
CDR3 protein: CASSQEAGRSGNTIYF

D gene: -
V gene: TRBV5-6
J gene: TRBJ2-7
CDR3 protein: CASSLAGTRQYF

D gene: -
V gene: TRBV18
J gene: TRBJ2-5
CDR3 protein: CASSEVPKGTQYF

D gene: -
V gene: TRBV5-5
J gene: TRBJ1-2
CDR3 protein: CASSHDIRTNYGYTF

D gene: -
V gene: TRBV5-1
J gene: TRBJ2-7
CDR3 protein: CASSLQVGGEQYF

D gene: TRBD1
V gene: TRBV4-2
J gene: TRBJ1-5
CDR3 protein: CASSQDGGQGRQPQHF

D gene: -
V gene: TRBV5-6
J gene: TRBJ2-3
CDR3 protein: CASSLGAASTDTQYF

D gene: -
V gene: TRBV7-6
J gene: TRBJ2-3
CDR3 protein: CASSSEQASDTQYF

D gene: TRBD2
V gene: TRBV7-2
J gene: TRBJ2-1
CDR3 protein: CASSFTSGGATYNEQFF

D gene: -
V gene: TRBV7-8
J gene: TRBJ1-1
CDR3 protein: CASSLAGSPEAFF

D gene: -
V gene: TRBV7-9
J gene: TRBJ2-3
CDR3 protein: CASSWRQPTSTDTQYF

D gene: -
V gene: TRBV12-3/TRBV12-4
J gene: TRBJ2-6
CDR3 protein: CASTSWGLRSGANVLTF

D gene: -
V gene: TRBV2
J gene: TRBJ1-5
CDR3 protein: CASSEEAGQFYQPQHF

D gene: TRBD1
V gene: TRBV28
J gene: TRBJ2-5
CDR3 protein: CASSSTGEARETQYF

D gene: -
V gene: TRBV7-2
J gene: TRBJ1-1
CDR3 protein: CASSLMWGATEAFF

D gene: -
V gene: TRBV6-2/TRBV6-3
J gene: TRBJ1-3
CDR3 protein: CASNTDSFGNTIYF

D gene: TRBD1
V gene: TRBV6-6
J gene: TRBJ2-7
CDR3 protein: CASRLPGQIMNEQYF

D gene: -
V gene: TRBV7-8
J gene: TRBJ1-2
CDR3 protein: CASSLDRGGYESYGYTF

D gene: -
V gene: TRBV7-3
J gene: TRBJ2-1
CDR3 protein: CASSPVALPDHNEQFF

D gene: -
V gene: TRBV6-2/TRBV6-3
J gene: TRBJ2-7
CDR3 protein: CASSYTRAFEQYF

D gene: -
V gene: TRBV7-2
J gene: TRBJ1-1
CDR3 protein: CASSLIPLRAFF

D gene: -
V gene: TRBV20-1
J gene: TRBJ1-1
CDR3 protein: CSALRGNTDAFF

D gene: -
V gene: TRBV5-6
J gene: TRBJ1-1
CDR3 protein: CASSSNMGNTEAFF

D gene: TRBD1
V gene: TRBV29-1
J gene: TRBJ2-3
CDR3 protein: CSVEDGTAATDTQYF

D gene: -
V gene: TRBV2
J gene: TRBJ2-3
CDR3 protein: CASRDNTDTQYF

D gene: -
V gene: TRBV4-2
J gene: TRBJ1-2
CDR3 protein: CASSQGRAGGGDGYTF

D gene: TRBD1
V gene: TRBV29-1
J gene: TRBJ2-5
CDR3 protein: CSVDTGGEETQYF

D gene: -
V gene: TRBV12-3/TRBV12-4
J gene: TRBJ2-2
CDR3 protein: CASSSLDSTGELFF

D gene: -
V gene: TRBV7-9
J gene: TRBJ2-1
CDR3 protein: CASSFRSPSQEQFF

D gene: TRBD1
V gene: TRBV6-6
J gene: TRBJ1-2
CDR3 protein: CASSYGDREDGYTF

D gene: -
V gene: TRBV4-3
J gene: TRBJ2-4
CDR3 protein: CASSQDQGLDRPKNIQYF

D gene: TRBD1
V gene: TRBV6-1
J gene: TRBJ1-2
CDR3 protein: CASSERLTGPYGYTF